This is a list of T cell receptor beta chains from one sample in a study of blood T cell repertoires in COVID-19. Only in-frame clones appear in the TCRdb table, and some are missing; sequencing was by immunoSEQ multiplex PCR. The sample consists of about 300,000 clones, 88% of them appearing once. Material for sequencing was peripheral blood. The source of these receptors is a young woman who had recovered from COVID-19. The CDR3 runs from the conserved cysteine through the conserved F or W. Each record gives: J gene, D gene, V gene, clone size, CDR3 DNA, CDR3 protein. D genes are given only for firm matches. Where a row states a size, it is once, few, many or the class of an expanded clone; other rows omit it.

>TRBJ2-3|.|TRBV6-2/TRBV6-3|.
TGTGCCAGCAGCCCTATGCCCGGGTACAGGCACACAGATACGCAGTATTTT
CASSPMPGYRHTDTQYF
>TRBJ1-5|.|TRBV5-1|few
TGCGCCAGCAGTTTAATCGGGGGAGATCAGCCCCAGCATTTT
CASSLIGGDQPQHF
>TRBJ2-7|TRBD2|TRBV5-4|.
TGTGCCAGCAGCTTCGGACTAGCGGGGGGCCGCAGGTACGAGCAGTACTTC
CASSFGLAGGRRYEQYF
>TRBJ2-7|TRBD2|TRBV5-4|.
TGTGCCAGCAGCCCCGGAAGTAGCGGGATTTACGAGCAGTACTTC
CASSPGSSGIYEQYF
>TRBJ1-4|TRBD1|TRBV28|.
TGTGCCAGCAGGCCAGGGACAGGGAAAACTGGTGAAAAACTGTTTTTT
CASRPGTGKTGEKLFF
>TRBJ2-1|.|TRBV4-1|.
TGCGCCAGCAGCCAAGTCCCGGGTATGGCCAGCTACAATGAGCAGTTCTTC
CASSQVPGMASYNEQFF
>TRBJ2-5|.|TRBV5-4|.
TGTGCCAGCAGCGGCGGGTCGGCTTGGCGGCAAGAGACCCAGTACTTC
CASSGGSAWRQETQYF
>TRBJ2-1|TRBD2|TRBV11-3|few
TGTGCCAGCAGCTTAGTCGGGGGGGATGAGCAGTTCTTC
CASSLVGGDEQFF
>TRBJ1-4|.|TRBV6-6|.
TGTGCCAGCAGTTATGGGGCCCCCCGGTCTAATGAAAAACTGTTTTTT
CASSYGAPRSNEKLFF
>TRBJ2-7|.|TRBV9|.
TGTGCCAGCAGCGTAGGGGGGCGCTACGAGCAGTACTTC
CASSVGGRYEQYF
>TRBJ2-1|.|TRBV19|.
TGTGCCAGTAGTATTGTGGGGGCGGATGAGCAGTTCTTC
CASSIVGADEQFF
>TRBJ2-5|.|TRBV3-1/TRBV3-2|.
TGTGCCAGCAGCCAATTACTAGTACGGACCCAGTACTTC
CASSQLLVRTQYF
>TRBJ1-1|TRBD1|TRBV10-3|.
TGTGCCATCAGTGAGCCGGGACAGGGGACTGAAGCTTTCTTT
CAISEPGQGTEAFF
>TRBJ2-3|.|TRBV7-8|.
TGTGCCAGCAGCTTAGCGTGGGAGCGAACAGATACGCAGTATTTT
CASSLAWERTDTQYF
>TRBJ2-3|TRBD2|TRBV2|.
TGTGCCAGCAGTGAAGTGGGGCTAGCGGGACTTTATTTT
CASSEVGLAGLYF
>TRBJ1-2|.|TRBV28|.
TGTGCCAGCAGTTTAAGGTGGGCCGGCTATGGCTACACCTTC
CASSLRWAGYGYTF
>TRBJ2-2|TRBD1|TRBV9|.
TGTGCCAGCAGCGTAGCTGGGACAGGGGCTACCGGGGAGCTGTTTTTT
CASSVAGTGATGELFF
>TRBJ1-2|TRBD1|TRBV5-4|.
TGTGCCAGCAGCTCGGGACAGGGGGTCTCTGGCTACACCTTC
CASSSGQGVSGYTF
>TRBJ2-3|.|TRBV4-3|.
TGCGCCAGCAGCCAAGAACAGGGCAGTCTTAGCACAGATACGCAGTATTTT
CASSQEQGSLSTDTQYF
>TRBJ1-6|.|TRBV30|few
TGTGCCTGGAGTGTACAGGCCTCCTATAATTCACCCCTCCACTTT
CAWSVQASYNSPLHF
>TRBJ1-4|TRBD1|TRBV4-1|.
TGCGCCAGCAGCCAACCGGACAGGAGTAATGAAAAACTGTTTTTT
CASSQPDRSNEKLFF
>TRBJ1-5|.|TRBV30|.
TGTGCCTGGAGCGGGGAGGGCAATCAGCCCCAGCATTTT
CAWSGEGNQPQHF
>TRBJ2-2|.|TRBV7-9|.
TGTGCCAGCAGCTTCCTGGGCCAACTCACCGGGGAGCTGTTTTTT
CASSFLGQLTGELFF
>TRBJ2-7|.|TRBV28|.
TGTGCCAGCAGTTTCGTCGGGTCTCCTGTCGAGCAGTACTTC
CASSFVGSPVEQYF
>TRBJ1-4|.|TRBV18|.
TGTGCCAGCTCGCCCAGGACAGATAATGAAAAACTGTTTTTT
CASSPRTDNEKLFF
>TRBJ1-6|TRBD1|TRBV6-5|once
TGTGCCAGCAGTTACGGTGGGACAGGGTATTCACCCCTCCACTTT
CASSYGGTGYSPLHF
>TRBJ2-1|TRBD1|TRBV29-1|.
TGCAGCGTTGCACCTGACCCTGACAGGGGGCATGAGCAGTTCTTC
CSVAPDPDRGHEQFF
>TRBJ1-6|TRBD1|TRBV2|few
TGTGCCAGCAGCTACGAGACAGGGTATAATTCACCCCTCCACTTT
CASSYETGYNSPLHF
>TRBJ2-2|TRBD1|TRBV18|once
TGTGCCAGCTCACCACCGACAGGGGGCATCGACACCGGGGAGCTGTTTTTT
CASSPPTGGIDTGELFF
>TRBJ2-5|TRBD2|TRBV7-2|.
TGTGCCAGCAGCTTAGCACTTCTAGCGGGGGGGGAGACCCAGTACTTC
CASSLALLAGGETQYF
>TRBJ1-2|.|TRBV5-4|.
TGTGCCAGCAGCACCCCAGACAGCCTGGAGGGCTACACCTTC
CASSTPDSLEGYTF
>TRBJ1-5|.|TRBV30|.
TGTGCCTGGCGGAGGGGAAGCAATCAGCCCCAGCATTTT
CAWRRGSNQPQHF
>TRBJ2-5|TRBD1|TRBV7-8|.
TGTGCCAGCCGACTGACGACAGGGGGTTTAGAGACCCAGTACTTC
CASRLTTGGLETQYF
>TRBJ2-2|TRBD2|TRBV23-1|few
TGCGCCAGCAGTCAATCGTCGACTGGGCAGCGGGGGGCCTGGGGAACCGCCGGGGAGCTGTTTTTT
CASSQSSTGQRGAWGTAGELFF
>TRBJ2-5|.|TRBV29-1|.
TGCAGCGTTGAAGGCAGGGCGCGAGAGACCCAGTACTTC
CSVEGRARETQYF
>TRBJ1-4|.|TRBV30|.
TGTGCCTGGAGTGTACAAGGAGCCGAAAAACTGTTTTTT
CAWSVQGAEKLFF
>TRBJ1-6|.|TRBV9|.
TGTGCCAGCAGCGTATCTACTCTCGGGTATAATTCACCCCTCCACTTT
CASSVSTLGYNSPLHF
>TRBJ2-2|.|TRBV5-4|.
TGTGCCAGCAGCCGCAAGGCCGACAGTAACACCGGGGAGCTGTTTTTT
CASSRKADSNTGELFF
>TRBJ1-5|TRBD1|TRBV25-1|few
TGTGCCAGCTCCCCCGGACAGGGAAATCTACCCCAGCATTTT
CASSPGQGNLPQHF